This TCR beta chain was captured in a study of cytomegalovirus exposure and HLA in healthy donors. The count of this clone is one. PCR involved 60 Vbeta and 13 Jbeta primers. In the study's own analysis: In a later analysis, some 11 million of about 80 million unique beta chains occurred in at least two donors. The repertoire was sequenced with immunoSEQ multiplex PCR; TCRdb's copy has only in-frame clones and lacks some. The V and J calls and clone size are taken from that table; D and trimming were inferred from the DNA. The table shows some 200,000 clones, with approximately 80% occurring only once. Samples came from healthy bone marrow donors. The CDR3 spans 15 residues. Trimming removed 3 bases from V and 8 bases from J, with 14 bases in between. Germline-derived CDR1 and CDR2 are LGHNA and YSLEER.

V and J are TRBV4-3 and TRBJ1-6; a possible D gene is TRBD1 (5 bases). The sequencing input was PBMCs. This TCR came from a boy under 10 years old in good health and CMV-seronegative. This chain's CDR3 is CASSQGGTWDSPLHF. DNA for the CDR3: TGCGCCAGCAGCCAGGGGGGGACTTGGGATTCACCCCTCCACTTT.